The 8 T cell receptor beta chains below were found in one sample sequenced in a study of OX40 agonist ivuxolimab in advanced cancers. Assay used: immunoSEQ multiplex PCR; TCRdb lists only in-frame clones, some missing. The table shows under 70,000 clones, with approximately 83% occurring only once. Sequences were derived from CD4+ or CD8+ T cells sorted from blood, sampled in a trial of the OX40 agonist ivuxolimab. These receptors originate from an adult with an advanced solid tumor such as melanoma, head and neck, liver or kidney cancer.

The genes are TRBV27 and TRBJ1-5; TRBD1 matches at 10 bases. CDR3 length equals 16 residues. Trimming took 5 bases from V and 7 from J; bases not matched to a gene: 11. The germline V gene has CDR1 MNHEY and CDR2 SMNVEV (reference sequence). CDR3 residues: CASSARGDRGRQPQHF. For the CDR3, the DNA is TGTGCCAGCAGTGCCAGGGGGGACAGGGGTCGACAGCCCCAGCATTTT.

The gene calls are TRBV21-1 and TRBJ2-7. TRBV21-1 is deemed a pseudogene. The CDR3 is 13 residues long. The CDR3 DNA reads as TGTGCCAGCAGCCCCCACGGCCGGGCCGAGCAGTACTTC. It translates to CASSPHGRAEQYF.

The V gene is TRBV28, the J gene TRBJ1-1; D might be TRBD1 (5 bases). The CDR3 consists of 15 residues. Between the trimmed V and J ends, which lost 4 bases and 3 bases, there was a span of 15 bases. Germline V gene lookup returns CDR1 MDHEN and CDR2 SYDVKM. This CDR3 is CASSWPGDAYTEAFF. In DNA form, the CDR3 reads TGTGCCAGCAGTTGGCCGGGGGACGCCTACACTGAAGCTTTCTTT.

CDR3 sequence reads: CASSLSGENTGELFF. The CDR3 DNA sequence: TGTGCCAGCAGCTTGAGCGGGGAAAACACCGGGGAGCTGTTTTTT. V gene TRBV5-8 combines with J gene TRBJ2-2; 7 positions match TRBD2. V shed 1 base and J 2 bases; nucleotides not matched to a gene: 2. Germline assignment: CDR1 SGHTS and CDR2 YDEGEE. The CDR3 is 15 residues long.

A few counts support this clone. V is TRBV29-1 and J is TRBJ1-1; D gene ambiguous. Germline V gene sequence: CDR1 SQVTM, CDR2 ANQGSEA. This CDR3 region has 11 residues. V was clipped by 4 bases and J by 3 bases, with 6 bases between them. The CDR3 region has the DNA TGCAGCGTTGTACAGTACACTGAAGCTTTCTTT. Translated, it gives CSVVQYTEAFF.

The V call is TRBV15, the J call TRBJ2-2; tentatively, D is TRBD2 (5 bases). The CDR3 contains 14 residues. V was pared by 6 bases and J by 9 bases, with 17 bases between. Germline-derived CDR1 and CDR2 are LNHNV and YYDKDF (reference sequence). This chain's CDR3 is CATRSGEPSRELFF. The CDR3 DNA is TGTGCCACCAGGTCAGGAGAACCTAGCAGGGAGCTGTTTTTT.

The chain couples TRBV27 to TRBJ2-7; D remains unclear. This CDR3 has 14 amino acids. Trimming took 3 bases from V and 1 from J, leaving 10 bases between them. CDR1 is MNHEY and CDR2 is SMNVEV in the germline V gene (reference sequence). Here the CDR3 DNA reads TGTGCCAGCAGTTTGGGCAGGTTTTCCTACGAGCAGTACTTC. As protein: CASSLGRFSYEQYF.

The CDR3 here is CASSYSGGGIDTQYF. The CDR3 DNA sequence: TGTGCCAGCAGTTATTCAGGGGGCGGTATAGATACGCAGTATTTT. The V gene is TRBV6-5, the J gene TRBJ2-3; 8 bases align to TRBD1. This CDR3 comprises 15 residues. Germline V lookup: CDR1 MNHEY, CDR2 SVGAGI. J was trimmed by 5 bases and V by 3 bases; bases with no gene match: 7.